The 27 T cell receptor beta chains reported below all come from one sample, sequenced in a study of blood T cell repertoires in COVID-19. The repertoire was sequenced with immunoSEQ multiplex PCR; TCRdb's copy has only in-frame clones and lacks some. The table has 110,000 or so clones, more than 80% seen once. Sequenced material: peripheral blood. These TCRs come from a human donor in a cohort sampled during active COVID-19.

The V and J genes are TRBV9 and TRBJ2-3; the match to TRBD2 covers 10 bases. V shed 0 bases and J 2 bases; nucleotides not matched to a gene: 3. CDR3 length: 16 amino acids. Germline-derived CDR1 and CDR2 are SGDLS and YYNGEE. CDR3 in amino acids: CASSVGTSGATDTQYF. For the CDR3, the DNA is TGTGCCAGCAGCGTAGGGACTAGCGGAGCCACAGATACGCAGTATTTT. The whole variable domain, remainder taken from reference TRBV9 and TRBJ2-3, is DSGVTQTPKHLITATGQRVTLRCSPRSGDLSVYWYQQSLDQGLQFLIQYYNGEERAKGNILERFSAQQFPDLHSELNLSSLELGDSALYFCASSVGTSGATDTQYFGPGTRLTVL.

The V and J genes are TRBV5-5 and TRBJ1-6; maybe TRBD1 (5 bases). Germline V gene lookup returns CDR1 SGHKS and CDR2 YYEKEE (reference sequence). Trimming shortened V by 1 base and J by 6 bases, and 8 bases separated the two germline ends. This CDR3 is built from 14 residues. The chain's CDR3 is CASSLSGVNSPLHF. The CDR3 nucleotides read TGTGCCAGCAGCTTGTCGGGGGTTAATTCACCCCTCCACTTT.

Remarks on this clone: The junction differs from germline at one of its ends, possibly a read error. V is TRBV3-1 (or the pseudogene TRBV3-2) and J is TRBJ2-2; 8 bases line up with TRBD2. The germline V gene encodes CDR1 LGHDT and CDR2 YNNKEL (reference sequence). The CDR3 covers 12 residues. The CDR3 reads CVSGRGTGELFF. The CDR3 region has the DNA TGTGTCAGCGGGAGAGGCACCGGGGAGCTGTTTTTT.

This clone was detected a few times. The chain joins TRBV5-4 to TRBJ1-2; 7 bases map to TRBD1. This CDR3 is built from 15 residues. The trim removed 3 bases at V and 0 bases at J, leaving 5 bases unmatched. Germline V gene lookup returns CDR1 SGHNT and CDR2 YYREEE (reference sequence). DNA for the CDR3: TGTGCCAGCAGCTCGGGACAGACAACTAACTATGGCTACACCTTC. Encoded protein: CASSSGQTTNYGYTF.

This chain connects TRBV7-2 to TRBJ1-5; no firm D call. The CDR3 extends over 13 amino acids. The V end was cut by 5 bases, the J end by 4 bases, with 9 bases between. Germline assignment: CDR1 SGHTA and CDR2 FQGNSA. The DNA for the CDR3 is TGTGCCAGCAGCCCCGACAAGAATCAGCCCCAGCATTTT. As protein: CASSPDKNQPQHF.

CDR3 sequence (DNA): TGTGCTAGTGTCGGGGACAGGGGACGTGGTTCACCCCTCCACTTT. Translating gives CASVGDRGRGSPLHF. J is TRBJ1-6 and V is TRBV12-5; 10 nucleotides align to TRBD1. The V segment lost 7 bases and the J segment 9 bases; nucleotides outside the gene matches: 9. The CDR3 extends over 15 amino acids. Germline V lookup: CDR1 LGHNT, CDR2 FRNRAP.

By its share, this clone is medium-sized (0.01 to 0.1%). This chain links TRBV24-1 with TRBJ2-1; 9 nucleotides line up with TRBD2. This CDR3 is 14 amino acids long. The V and J ends lost 4 bases and 10 bases, in that order; junction bases with no gene match: 7. Per germline, CDR1 KGHDR and CDR2 SFDVKD. The CDR3 bases are TGTGCCACCAGTGAGAGGTCTAGCGGGACCGAGCAGTTCTTC. Its protein product is CATSERSSGTEQFF.

The chain combines TRBV3-1 (or the pseudogene TRBV3-2) with TRBJ1-4; no firm D call. Trimming stripped 4 bases from V and 2 bases from J, with 5 bases between. From germline, CDR1 is LGHDT and CDR2 YNNKEL (reference sequence). This CDR3 has 13 amino acids. CDR3 sequence (DNA): TGTGCCAGCAGCCGTTCGACTAATGAAAAACTGTTTTTT. Protein sequence: CASSRSTNEKLFF.

The chain links TRBV5-4 to TRBJ2-1; D perhaps matches TRBD2 (6 bases). V lost 4 bases to trimming and J lost 3 bases, with 8 bases between them. The germline gives CDR1 SGHNT, CDR2 YYREEE (reference sequence). This CDR3 region has 13 residues. CDR3 sequence (DNA): TGTGCCAGCAGCGGAGGGGTCTACAATGAGCAGTTCTTC. Translated, it gives CASSGGVYNEQFF.

The chain joins TRBV28 to TRBJ2-1; 8 nucleotides agree with TRBD1. The CDR3 loop spans 13 amino acids. Trimming took 5 bases from V and 6 from J; bases not matched to a gene: 3. Germline V gene data show CDR1 as MDHEN and CDR2 as SYDVKM. The CDR3 bases are TGTGCCAGCAGTACAGGGACAGGCAATGAGCAGTTCTTC. The encoded protein is CASSTGTGNEQFF.

This clone was detected only a few times. V gene TRBV6-1 combines with J gene TRBJ1-5; D is perhaps TRBD1 (5 bases). There are 16 residues in the CDR3. The V gene lost 3 bases and the J gene lost 6 bases, with 18 bases spanning the gap. Germline V gene lookup returns CDR1 MNHNS and CDR2 SASEGT. The DNA of the CDR3 is TGTGCCAGCAGTGAGTTCGGGACCCGGAGGGGTCAGCCCCAGCATTTT. As protein: CASSEFGTRRGQPQHF.

This chain uses TRBV18 with TRBJ1-4; TRBD1 matches at 7 bases. Germline loops: CDR1 KGHSH, CDR2 LQKENI. The ends lost 3 bases at V and 0 bases at J; junction bases unmatched: 4. This CDR3 has 16 residues. The CDR3 nucleotides read TGTGCCAGCTCACCCCTGACAGGGTCAACTAATGAAAAACTGTTTTTT. This sequence encodes CASSPLTGSTNEKLFF.

V usage is TRBV9 and J usage is TRBJ2-7, with TRBD1 identical over 9 bases. Looked up from germline, CDR1 is SGDLS and CDR2 is YYNGEE. CDR3 length: 16 residues. Trimming cost V 4 bases and J 5 bases; bases outside gene matches: 13. The CDR3 protein is CASSPRRGDRADEQYF. The CDR3 nucleotides are TGTGCCAGCAGCCCTCGGAGGGGGGACAGGGCGGACGAGCAGTACTTC.

The chain links TRBV5-6 to TRBJ2-5; TRBD1 might be the D (6 bases). The V gene's germline CDR1 is SGHDT and CDR2 YYEEEE. The CDR3 is 16 residues long. The V end lost 0 bases, the J end lost 5 bases, and 17 bases lay between the germline ends. The DNA for the CDR3 is TGTGCCAGCAGCTTGGAACCCAGGGGTCCGGGGGAGACCCAGTACTTC. Translation: CASSLEPRGPGETQYF.

The CDR3 reads CASSWTSFTDTQYF. The CDR3 coding sequence is TGTGCCAGCAGTTGGACTAGCTTCACAGATACGCAGTATTTT. The chain combines TRBV6-5 with TRBJ2-3; TRBD2 matches at 8 bases. The CDR3 has 14 amino acids. The V segment lost 4 bases and the J segment 2 bases; nucleotides outside the gene matches: 2. Germline lookup yields CDR1 MNHEY and CDR2 SVGAGI.

V and J are TRBV3-1 (or the pseudogene TRBV3-2) and TRBJ2-3; 8 bases agree with TRBD2. This CDR3 contains 13 residues. Trimming cost V 6 bases and J 1 base; bases outside gene matches: 0. In germline, CDR1 is LGHDT, CDR2 YNNKEL (reference sequence). CDR3: CASRGLGTDTQYF. For the CDR3, the DNA is TGTGCCAGCAGGGGACTAGGCACAGATACGCAGTATTTT.

The V and J genes are TRBV4-3 and TRBJ1-5; no definite D call. Germline CDR1 and CDR2: LGHNA and YSLEER. With 1 base removed from V and 6 bases from J, the gap between germline ends came to 13 bases. CDR3 size: 15 residues. CDR3 protein: CASSQGRASGQPQHF. For the CDR3, the DNA is TGCGCCAGCAGCCAAGGGAGGGCATCGGGTCAGCCCCAGCATTTT.

V is TRBV4-2 and J is TRBJ1-6, with 7 bases aligning to TRBD1. V lost 1 base and J lost 7; bases outside the gene matches: 7. The CDR3 is made up of 16 amino acids. Germline V CDR1 and CDR2: LGHNA, YNFKEQ. The CDR3 DNA sequence: TGTGCCAGCAGCCAAGGGCCGGTACAGGGGAATTCACCCCTCCACTTT. This codes for CASSQGPVQGNSPLHF.

This chain uses TRBV7-2 with TRBJ2-1, with 7 bases lining up with TRBD1. The CDR3 loop spans 14 amino acids. Germline V gene lookup returns CDR1 SGHTA and CDR2 FQGNSA. J gave up 6 bases and V 6 bases, and 8 bases lay outside the gene matches. In DNA form, the CDR3 reads TGTGCCAGCAGTCGACAGGGTATATCCAATGAGCAGTTCTTC. Protein: CASSRQGISNEQFF.

This sequence joins TRBV7-2 and TRBJ2-5, with 9 positions matching TRBD1. Trimming cost V 6 bases and J 4 bases; bases outside gene matches: 3. The CDR3 covers 13 residues. In germline, CDR1 is SGHTA, CDR2 FQGNSA. The CDR3 here is CASRMTGGETQYF. Here the CDR3 DNA reads TGTGCCAGCAGGATGACAGGGGGAGAGACCCAGTACTTC.

The chain has TRBV3-1 (or the pseudogene TRBV3-2) and TRBJ2-1, with 9 positions matching TRBD2. Unmatched junction bases numbered 3, after V lost 1 base and J lost 8 bases. This CDR3 region has 14 residues. CDR1 and CDR2 from the germline V gene are LGHDT and YNNKEL (reference sequence). CDR3 coding DNA: TGTGCCAGCAGCCAAGGGACTAGCGTTTATGAGCAGTTCTTC. Protein product: CASSQGTSVYEQFF.

This chain uses TRBV15 with TRBJ2-2; maybe TRBD2 (6 bases). CDR1 is LNHNV and CDR2 is YYDKDF in the germline V gene (reference sequence). The CDR3 loop spans 16 amino acids. V gave up 3 bases and J gave up 3 bases, with 14 bases separating them. CDR3 sequence: CATSSPGDGHTGELFF. CDR3 nucleotides: TGTGCCACCAGCAGTCCGGGGGACGGACACACCGGGGAGCTGTTTTTT. Full variable domain (outside the CDR3, taken from reference TRBV15 and TRBJ2-2): DAMVIQNPRYQVTQFGKPVTLSCSQTLNHNVMYWYQQKSSQAPKLLFHYYDKDFNNEADTPDNFQSRRPNTSFCFLDIRSPGLGDTAMYLCATSSPGDGHTGELFFGEGSRLTVL.

The chain combines TRBV10-3 with TRBJ1-3; TRBD1 aligns across 7 bases. V lost 6 bases to trimming and J lost 9 bases; unmatched junction nucleotides: 8. This CDR3 is built from 13 residues. The V gene's germline CDR1 is ENHRY and CDR2 SYGVKD. For the CDR3, the DNA is TGTGCCATCAGGCTCGACAGGGAAGGCACCATATATTTT. Translated, it gives CAIRLDREGTIYF.

The chain carries TRBV7-9 and TRBJ2-3; possibly TRBD1 for D (5 bases). This CDR3 contains 14 residues. CDR1 SEHNR and CDR2 FQNEAQ come from the germline V gene (reference sequence). V was clipped by 2 bases and J by 6 bases, with 12 bases between them. The CDR3 region is CASSLRGSGDTQYF. CDR3 in DNA: TGTGCCAGCAGCTTAAGGGGATCAGGCGATACGCAGTATTTT.

V and J are TRBV10-3 and TRBJ2-7; TRBD2 agrees at 9 bases. Germline trimming cut 2 bases from V and 2 bases from J; bases unmatched to any gene: 4. The length of the CDR3 is 15 residues. Looked up from germline, CDR1 is ENHRY and CDR2 is SYGVKD. The CDR3 nucleotides are TGTGCCATCAGTGAGGCTCTAGCGGGACCCTACGAGCAGTACTTC. Amino acid sequence: CAISEALAGPYEQYF.

The chain carries TRBV19 and TRBJ1-1; D is ambiguous. V lost 3 bases to trimming and J lost 5 bases, with 13 bases between them. The CDR3 spans 14 residues. Germline CDR1 and CDR2: LNHDA and SQIVND (reference sequence). DNA of the CDR3: TGTGCCAGTAGTATGAGGATTCGTGGGACTGAAGCTTTCTTT. This gives the protein CASSMRIRGTEAFF.

Regarding this clone: Relative to the germline gene, one junction end is altered; a read error may explain this. This sample includes further DNA sequences coding for the same CDR3. The chain uses TRBV7-7 and TRBJ2-3; 7 positions agree with TRBD2. Germline assignment: CDR1 SSHAT and CDR2 FNYEAQ (reference sequence). There are 16 residues in the CDR3. CDR3 DNA sequence: TGTGCTAGCAGCCCCCGACTAGCAGATAGCACAGATACGCAGTATTTT. Protein sequence: CASSPRLADSTDTQYF.